Each of the 24 T cell receptor beta chains below was sequenced from the same sample in a study of OX40 agonist ivuxolimab in advanced cancers. Using immunoSEQ multiplex PCR, the repertoire was profiled, and TCRdb retains in-frame clones only, with some absent. The repertoire holds around 100,000 clones, about 91% seen once, with 0.5% to 0.65% in the top ten. The input for sequencing was CD4+ or CD8+ T cells sorted from blood, taken in a trial of the OX40 agonist ivuxolimab. These TCRs come from an adult with an advanced solid tumor such as melanoma, head and neck, liver or kidney cancer.

The sample holds a few counts of this clone. The genes are TRBV18 and TRBJ1-1; maybe TRBD1 (5 bases). Trimming shortened V by 1 base and J by 5 bases, and 17 bases separated the two germline ends. CDR3 length: 16 residues. The germline gives CDR1 KGHSH, CDR2 LQKENI. CDR3 nucleotides: TGTGCCAGCTCACCACGAGGTACAGGTTTTGGGACTGAAGCTTTCTTT. As protein: CASSPRGTGFGTEAFF.

Regarding this clone: Other DNA variants within this sample encode the same CDR3. The CDR3 DNA reads as TGTGCCAGCAGCTTGAGGCTAGCGGGAAGGCGGGCAGATACGCAGTATTTT. Translation: CASSLRLAGRRADTQYF. This rearrangement joins TRBV5-6 to TRBJ2-3; 9 nucleotides align to TRBD2. Losses at the gene ends were 1 base for V and 4 bases for J; bases not matched to a gene: 10. This CDR3 has 17 residues. Germline-derived CDR1 and CDR2 are SGHDT and YYEEEE.

This chain connects TRBV7-2 to TRBJ1-3; 10 positions agree with TRBD1. The J segment lost 4 bases and the V segment lost 3 bases, leaving 6 bases of the junction unmatched. The CDR3 contains 16 residues. Germline assignment: CDR1 SGHTA and CDR2 FQGNSA. The CDR3, as DNA: TGTGCCAGCAGCTTCGGACAGGGGGGAAACGGAAACACCATATATTTT. This translates into CASSFGQGGNGNTIYF.

The chain couples TRBV4-2 to TRBJ2-3, with D unresolved. Germline assignment: CDR1 LGHNA and CDR2 YNFKEQ. The CDR3 spans 13 residues. The ends were cut back, 1 base at V and 3 bases at J, with 5 bases in the middle. The CDR3 loop reads CASSQAWTDTQYF. The CDR3 DNA is TGTGCCAGCAGCCAAGCGTGGACAGATACGCAGTATTTT.

The V and J genes are TRBV7-3 and TRBJ1-2; D gene unclear. The CDR3 is 15 residues long. The V gene lost 2 bases and the J gene lost 6 bases, with 16 bases spanning the gap. Germline V gives CDR1 SGHTA, CDR2 FQGTGA. As DNA, the CDR3 is TGTGCCAGCAGCTTAGAAGCAGGAAGCTTCAATGGCTACACCTTC. Translation gives CASSLEAGSFNGYTF.

This rearrangement joins TRBV4-1 to TRBJ1-6; D call uncertain. The ends were cut back, 1 base at V and 6 bases at J, with 10 bases in the middle. CDR1 MGHRA and CDR2 YSYEKL come from the germline V gene. CDR3 length equals 15 residues. This CDR3 reads CASSQVGRLNSPLHF. For the CDR3, the DNA is TGCGCCAGCAGCCAAGTGGGCCGGCTTAATTCACCCCTCCACTTT.

This rearrangement joins TRBV6-4 to TRBJ2-1; the D gene is possibly TRBD2 (5 bases). The CDR3 runs to 14 residues. Germline CDR1 reads MRHNA; CDR2 reads SNTAGT. V was clipped by 6 bases and J by 0 bases, with 9 bases between them. The CDR3 reads CASRPGSSYNEQFF. CDR3 DNA: TGTGCCAGCAGGCCTGGGAGCTCCTACAATGAGCAGTTCTTC.

The J gene is TRBJ1-2, the V gene TRBV23-1; 7 bases match TRBD1. TRBV23-1 is designated an ORF whose function remains uncertain. The CDR3 covers 14 residues. V shed 3 bases, J shed 0 bases, and the junction held 1 base outside the gene matches. Here the CDR3 reads CASSQGTANYGYTF. CDR3 in DNA: TGCGCCAGCAGTCAGGGGACAGCTAACTATGGCTACACCTTC.

The chain couples TRBV6-5 to TRBJ2-3, with 8 bases lining up with TRBD1. The CDR3 is made up of 15 amino acids. V dropped 6 bases and J dropped 2; count of bases not matched to a gene: 7. The germline V gene has CDR1 MNHEY and CDR2 SVGAGI. In DNA, the CDR3 is TGTGCCAGCAGACGAACAGGGGGACCCACAGATACGCAGTATTTT. Its translation: CASRRTGGPTDTQYF.

This chain links TRBV25-1 with TRBJ1-2, with D uncertain. V was clipped by 1 base and J by 4 bases, with 7 bases between them. Looked up from germline, CDR1 is MGHDK and CDR2 is SYGVNS. The CDR3 length is 13 residues. The CDR3 reads CASSESGIYGYTF. The CDR3 DNA reads as TGTGCCAGCAGTGAATCAGGCATCTATGGCTACACCTTC.

The chain uses TRBV7-9 and TRBJ1-4; D is unclear. The germline V gene encodes CDR1 SEHNR and CDR2 FQNEAQ (reference sequence). The CDR3 contains 14 residues. V was pared by 2 bases and J by 4 bases, with 8 bases between. CDR3 in DNA: TGTGCCAGCAGCTTATTTCAGATTAATGAAAAACTGTTTTTT. Protein sequence: CASSLFQINEKLFF.

The chain joins TRBV28 to TRBJ2-4; D may match TRBD1 or TRBD2 (5 bases each). Germline CDR1 and CDR2: MDHEN and SYDVKM. This CDR3 is 15 amino acids long. Trimming cost V 6 bases and J 0 bases, with 12 bases left between them. The CDR3, as DNA: TGTGCCAGCAGCAAACCGGGGACAGCCAAAAACATTCAGTACTTC. It yields the protein CASSKPGTAKNIQYF.

The chain links TRBV28 to TRBJ2-6; D is perhaps TRBD2 (6 bases). The V and J ends lost 5 bases and 0 bases respectively, with 11 bases between them. The CDR3 extends over 16 amino acids. Germline V lookup: CDR1 MDHEN, CDR2 SYDVKM. The CDR3 sequence is CASSRGGSSGANVLTF. The CDR3 nucleotides are TGTGCCAGCAGTAGAGGAGGGAGCTCTGGGGCCAACGTCCTGACTTTC.

This clone came up once. The chain couples TRBV4-1 to TRBJ2-1; 8 bases are shared with TRBD2. The CDR3 is 13 residues long. Germline V CDR1 and CDR2: MGHRA, YSYEKL. The V gene end was trimmed by 4 bases and the J gene end by 9 bases; junction bases not matched to a gene: 5. The CDR3 region is CASSRAGVGEQFF. DNA of the CDR3: TGCGCCAGCAGCCGAGCGGGAGTTGGTGAGCAGTTCTTC.

This clone was detected once. The CDR3 protein is CASSQGRNTRSSTDTQYF. The CDR3 DNA reads TGTGCCAGCAGCCAAGGTCGCAACACTCGGTCTAGCACAGATACGCAGTATTTT. The chain couples TRBV14 to TRBJ2-3; D is unresolved. The CDR3 has 18 residues. V dropped 1 base and J dropped 0 bases, with 17 bases sitting between them. Germline CDR1 SGHDN, CDR2 FVKESK.

The chain employs TRBV2 and TRBJ1-6; no definite D call. The CDR3 is 12 residues long. The V gene lost 5 bases and the J gene lost 11 bases, with 10 bases spanning the gap. Per germline, CDR1 SNHLY and CDR2 FYNNEI. DNA of the CDR3: TGTGCCAGCAGTTATCGAGATCCACCCCTCCACTTT. This sequence encodes CASSYRDPPLHF.

V gene TRBV5-1 combines with J gene TRBJ1-1; D unresolved. This CDR3 spans 16 amino acids. Between the trimmed V and J ends, which lost 0 bases and 6 bases, there was a span of 18 bases. Germline CDR1 reads SGHRS; CDR2 reads YFSETQ. This CDR3 reads CASSLVSSSPAAEAFF. The CDR3 region has the DNA TGCGCCAGCAGCTTGGTGAGTAGCTCCCCGGCCGCTGAAGCTTTCTTT. Complete variable domain (other parts from reference TRBV5-1 and TRBJ1-1): KAGVTQTPRYLIKTRGQQVTLSCSPISGHRSVSWYQQTPGQGLQFLFEYFSETQRNKGNFPGRFSGRQFSNSRSEMNVSTLELGDSALYLCASSLVSSSPAAEAFFGQGTRLTVV.

This chain links TRBV7-8 with TRBJ2-7; TRBD2 aligns across 10 bases. V lost 2 bases to trimming and J lost 4 bases; unmatched junction nucleotides: 5. The V gene's germline CDR1 is SGHVS and CDR2 FQNEAQ. The CDR3 sequence is 15 residues long. The CDR3 coding sequence is TGTGCCAGCAGCTTAAGGACTAGCGGAAAATACGAGCAGTACTTC. It encodes CASSLRTSGKYEQYF.

This chain uses TRBV28 with TRBJ1-1; D gene unclear. V was cut by 6 bases and J by 8 bases, with 10 bases left in between. This CDR3 has 11 amino acids. Germline V lookup: CDR1 MDHEN, CDR2 SYDVKM. CDR3 loop: CASRFGTEAFF. CDR3 DNA sequence: TGTGCCAGCAGGTTCGGAACAGAAGCTTTCTTT.

V and J are TRBV6-5 and TRBJ1-1, with 8 positions matching TRBD1. Germline V CDR1 and CDR2: MNHEY, SVGAGI. The CDR3 is 12 residues long. The ends lost 6 bases at V and 9 bases at J; junction bases unmatched: 6. Written as DNA, the CDR3 is TGTGCCAGCAGCAGGGACAGGTTTAAAGCTTTCTTT. Encoded protein: CASSRDRFKAFF.

The V and J genes are TRBV7-2 and TRBJ2-7, with D unresolved. The CDR3 totals 11 residues. Germline loops: CDR1 SGHTA, CDR2 FQGNSA. Trimming stripped 5 bases from V and 3 bases from J, with 5 bases between. The CDR3 here is CASSPSYEQYF. CDR3 nucleotides: TGTGCCAGCAGCCCTAGCTACGAGCAGTACTTC.

The CDR3 protein is CASSRAGQGAPREQYF. The DNA for the CDR3 is TGTGCCAGCTCACGAGCGGGACAGGGGGCACCGCGGGAGCAGTACTTC. J is TRBJ2-7 and V is TRBV18, with TRBD1 matching 12 bases. J was trimmed by 7 bases and V by 4 bases; bases with no gene match: 11. CDR1 and CDR2 from the germline V gene are KGHSH and LQKENI. CDR3 length: 16 residues.

The J gene is TRBJ2-1, the V gene TRBV11-3; 9 bases are a match to TRBD1. From germline, CDR1 is SGHNT and CDR2 YENEEA. Trimming removed 5 bases from V and 4 bases from J; junction bases left unmatched: 9. The CDR3 consists of 16 residues. The CDR3 bases are TGTGCCAGCAGCCCCGTAGGACAGGGGCGGTACAATGAGCAGTTCTTC. It specifies CASSPVGQGRYNEQFF.

This rearrangement joins TRBV28 to TRBJ2-7; TRBD2 agrees at 12 bases. The CDR3 spans 13 residues. With 6 bases clipped from V and 6 bases from J, the junction kept 3 bases outside the gene matches. Germline V gene sequence: CDR1 MDHEN, CDR2 SYDVKM. The CDR3 DNA reads as TGTGCCAGCAGGACTAGCGGGAGATTCGAGCAGTACTTC. Translating it yields CASRTSGRFEQYF.